The text below deals with one T cell receptor beta chain. The antigen is not known. Here immunoSEQ multiplex PCR was the method, and the copy in TCRdb shows in-frame clones only, minus some. The sample includes 600,000 or so clones, roughly 98% of them seen just once. CDR1 and CDR2 (germline): SGHDN, FVKESK. The CDR3 sequence is 17 residues long. The V end was cut by 3 bases, the J end by 0 bases, with 12 bases between. The naive CD8 fraction comprised CD45RO-negative cells positively selected for CCR7 and excluded terminally differentiated effector memory CD45RA+ cells. The data stem from a study of shared clonotypes between healthy human individuals. Regarding the study as a whole: Clonotypes shared by all four donors outscored non-shared clonotypes in generation probability.

V gene TRBV14 combines with J gene TRBJ2-6; D is undetermined. The TCR comes from a man younger than 45 in good health. Sequencing was performed on naive CD8+ T cells sorted from blood. The CDR3 coding sequence is TGTGCCAGCAGCCAGGACCTGGTACGCTCTGGGGCCAACGTCCTGACTTTC. This encodes CASSQDLVRSGANVLTF.